This entry lists 10 T cell receptor beta chains sequenced from one sample in a study of glioma-infiltrating T cells after dendritic cell vaccination (dated by TCRdb to between 2015 and 2016). The meaning of the sample's time point label: after dendritic cell vaccination, including at tumor progression/relapse. Receptor amplification or capture employed the immunoSEQ multiplex PCR assay. The immuneACCESS repertoire file appears here via TCRdb, limited to in-frame rearrangements. These files lack a portion of the clones; in checked studies, under half of the deficit traces to unresolved V genes, and the cause of the others is not known. A total of approximately 93,000 clones appear in this sample, about 85% of them only once. 8.5% of the sample lies in the top ten. The sequenced sample was blood, obtained after dendritic cell vaccination. These receptors all stem from a human donor with glioblastoma.

The V call is TRBV5-6, the J call TRBJ1-1, with D maybe TRBD1 (5 bases). This CDR3 has 15 amino acids. Germline CDR1 SGHDT, CDR2 YYEEEE. With 2 bases removed from V and 0 bases from J, the gap between germline ends came to 11 bases. In nucleotides, the CDR3 is TGTGCCAGCAGCTTTTCAAGACAGATGAACACTGAAGCTTTCTTT. Translating it yields CASSFSRQMNTEAFF.

The rearrangement joins TRBV30 to TRBJ1-2; the D is unclear. The germline CDR1 and CDR2 sequences are GTSNPN and SVGIG (reference sequence). Trimming stripped 2 bases from V and 8 bases from J, with 12 bases between. This CDR3 is 12 amino acids long. For the CDR3, the DNA is TGTGCCTGGAGTCGGACTAAACCCGGCTACACCTTC. Its translation: CAWSRTKPGYTF.

The rearrangement joins TRBV7-9 to TRBJ2-1; 8 bases are a match to TRBD2. Germline V lookup: CDR1 SEHNR, CDR2 FQNEAQ (reference sequence). V gave up 4 bases and J gave up 9 bases; unmatched junction bases: 14. The CDR3 contains 16 residues. The CDR3 spells CASSYVPGLVPGEQFF. The CDR3 DNA is TGTGCCAGCAGCTACGTCCCGGGACTAGTTCCCGGTGAGCAGTTCTTC.

The chain has TRBV27 and TRBJ2-2; D gene uncertain. Germline CDR1 reads MNHEY; CDR2 reads SMNVEV (reference sequence). The CDR3 contains 14 residues. The V and J ends lost 1 base and 3 bases respectively, with 6 bases between them. The CDR3 DNA sequence: TGTGCCAGCAGTTTATATCCGGACACCGGGGAGCTGTTTTTT. It translates to CASSLYPDTGELFF.

The chain carries TRBV2 and TRBJ2-2; D is uncertain. The CDR3 totals 13 residues. CDR1 and CDR2 (germline): SNHLY, FYNNEI. Trimming left V 10 bases short and J 0 bases short, with 9 bases between. Here the CDR3 DNA reads TGTGCCACTACGAGCGCGAACACCGGGGAGCTGTTTTTT. Translated, it gives CATTSANTGELFF.

This clone was detected only once. CDR3 sequence: CASSYSSGGMYEQFF. Here the CDR3 DNA reads TGTGCCAGCAGTTACTCTAGCGGGGGGATGTATGAGCAGTTCTTC. The V gene is TRBV6-6, the J gene TRBJ2-1, with 10 bases fitting TRBD2. Germline V gene lookup returns CDR1 MNHNY and CDR2 SVGAGI (reference sequence). The CDR3 extends over 15 amino acids. V lost 0 bases and J lost 8; bases outside the gene matches: 4.

The V and J genes are TRBV10-3 and TRBJ2-5; possibly TRBD1 for D (6 bases). V was cut by 4 bases and J by 5 bases, with 20 bases left in between. The length of the CDR3 is 16 residues. Germline V gives CDR1 ENHRY, CDR2 SYGVKD. CDR3 nucleotides: TGTGCCATCAGTGCGGACAGAGCACACCTTTCGGAGACCCAGTACTTC. Translated: CAISADRAHLSETQYF.

The V call is TRBV5-4, the J call TRBJ2-1; 11 nucleotides line up with TRBD2. Germline V gives CDR1 SGHNT, CDR2 YYREEE (reference sequence). This CDR3 comprises 17 residues. V shed 0 bases, J shed 4 bases, and the junction held 6 bases outside the gene matches. Written as DNA, the CDR3 is TGTGCCAGCAGCTTGGGCGGACTAGCGGGTACTTACAATGAGCAGTTCTTC. Protein product: CASSLGGLAGTYNEQFF. The whole variable domain, remainder taken from reference TRBV5-4 and TRBJ2-1, is ETGVTQSPTHLIKTRGQQVTLRCSSQSGHNTVSWYQQALGQGPQFIFQYYREEENGRGNFPPRFSGLQFPNYSSELNVNALELDDSALYLCASSLGGLAGTYNEQFFGPGTRLTVL.

The V and J genes are TRBV7-9 and TRBJ1-2, with a tentative D call TRBD1 (6 bases). Per germline, CDR1 SEHNR and CDR2 FQNEAQ (reference sequence). The CDR3 contains 15 residues. The V and J ends lost 5 bases and 3 bases respectively, with 16 bases between them. Here the CDR3 reads CASSPTRDTDYGYTF. CDR3 sequence (DNA): TGTGCCAGCAGCCCGACCCGGGACACGGACTATGGCTACACCTTC.

The chain uses TRBV6-5 and TRBJ2-2; 7 nucleotides match TRBD1. The ends lost 7 bases at V and 3 bases at J; junction bases unmatched: 5. This CDR3 comprises 14 residues. From germline, CDR1 is MNHEY and CDR2 SVGAGI. The chain's CDR3 is CASNGQAHTGELFF. The CDR3 coding sequence is TGTGCCAGCAATGGACAGGCCCACACCGGGGAGCTGTTTTTT.